Below are 32 T cell receptor beta chains sequenced from a single sample in a study of T cell repertoires and HLA-DP antigens. These TCRs are of unknown antigen specificity. Clones were sequenced by immunoSEQ multiplex PCR, and TCRdb holds only the in-frame ones, with some missing. The top ten hold about 1.7% of the sample, which has approximately 86,000 clones, about 89% seen once. Sequenced input: CD4+ T cells from PBMCs. The receptor source for this set is a man aged 45-65 years in good health and CMV-seronegative.

The genes are TRBV14 and TRBJ2-2; D remains ambiguous. CDR1 is SGHDN and CDR2 is FVKESK in the germline V gene. The CDR3 runs to 12 residues. Trimming pared 3 bases from V and 1 base from J, leaving 0 bases between. CDR3 DNA: TGTGCCAGCAGCCAGAACACCGGGGAGCTGTTTTTT. Residues: CASSQNTGELFF.

This clone was detected once. The rearrangement joins TRBV7-9 to TRBJ2-4, with D perhaps TRBD1 (6 bases). Germline V gene sequence: CDR1 SEHNR, CDR2 FQNEAQ (reference sequence). The length of the CDR3 is 17 residues. V was cut by 1 base and J by 0 bases, with 13 bases left in between. The DNA for the CDR3 is TGTGCCAGCAGCTTAGAGTCAGGGGTTCTAGCCAAAAACATTCAGTACTTC. Its protein product is CASSLESGVLAKNIQYF.

V gene TRBV5-1 combines with J gene TRBJ2-5; D perhaps matches TRBD2 (5 bases). The CDR3 totals 13 residues. The V and J ends lost 4 bases and 2 bases respectively, with 9 bases between them. Germline V gives CDR1 SGHRS, CDR2 YFSETQ. CDR3 sequence (DNA): TGCGCCAGCAGCACCGGAGGTCAAGAGACCCAGTACTTC. Protein product: CASSTGGQETQYF.

The gene calls are TRBV9 and TRBJ2-7; 7 positions agree with TRBD1. With 0 bases clipped from V and 4 bases from J, the junction kept 4 bases outside the gene matches. Germline CDR1 and CDR2: SGDLS and YYNGEE. This CDR3 has 14 amino acids. This chain's CDR3 is CASSVASRGYEQYF. The CDR3 nucleotides read TGTGCCAGCAGCGTAGCTAGCAGGGGGTACGAGCAGTACTTC.

This sequence joins TRBV4-1 and TRBJ1-5, with D possibly matching TRBD1 (5 bases). The CDR3 loop spans 13 amino acids. V gave up 4 bases and J gave up 8 bases, with 12 bases separating them. Germline CDR1 is MGHRA and CDR2 is YSYEKL. The CDR3 region has the DNA TGCGCCAGCAGCCCCATAATAGGGGAGCCCCAGCATTTT. Amino acid sequence: CASSPIIGEPQHF.

The chain employs TRBV7-2 and TRBJ1-1; D remains unclear. Trimming took off 5 bases at V and 6 bases at J, with 13 bases between the two ends. This CDR3 contains 13 residues. The V gene's germline CDR1 is SGHTA and CDR2 FQGNSA. The DNA of the CDR3 is TGTGCCAGCAGCCCTTTCACTCTCCCTGAAGCTTTCTTT. Translation: CASSPFTLPEAFF.

The V gene is TRBV7-2, the J gene TRBJ1-1, with TRBD1 matching over 12 bases. The V gene's germline CDR1 is SGHTA and CDR2 FQGNSA. V dropped 3 bases and J dropped 6; count of bases not matched to a gene: 11. This CDR3 spans 17 amino acids. CDR3 DNA: TGTGCCAGCAGCTTCGTCCCGGGACAGGGGGCGTTTCCTGAAGCTTTCTTT. It specifies CASSFVPGQGAFPEAFF.

CDR3 sequence: CASRAGTGGNQPQHF. CDR3 sequence (DNA): TGTGCCAGCAGGGCCGGGACAGGGGGCAATCAGCCCCAGCATTTT. The rearrangement uses TRBV6-1 and TRBJ1-5; 10 nucleotides align to TRBD1. The CDR3 loop spans 15 amino acids. V lost 6 bases and J lost 2; bases outside the gene matches: 4. The V gene's germline CDR1 is MNHNS and CDR2 SASEGT.

This chain links TRBV18 with TRBJ2-7; D might be TRBD1 or TRBD2, each matching 5 bases. V was clipped by 6 bases and J by 5 bases, with 8 bases between them. The CDR3 contains 11 residues. Looked up from germline, CDR1 is KGHSH and CDR2 is LQKENI. CDR3 sequence (DNA): TGTGCCAGCTCGGGGGACCACGAGCAGTACTTC. Its protein product is CASSGDHEQYF.

The V call is TRBV5-1, the J call TRBJ2-7; 9 nucleotides match TRBD1. J gave up 4 bases and V 4 bases, and 3 bases lay outside the gene matches. CDR1 is SGHRS and CDR2 is YFSETQ in the germline V gene. This CDR3 is 13 amino acids long. The CDR3 nucleotides read TGCGCCAGCAGCCAACAGGGGGCTTACGAGCAGTACTTC. Amino acids: CASSQQGAYEQYF.

This chain uses TRBV6-5 with TRBJ2-3, with 7 bases fitting TRBD1. The CDR3 extends over 14 amino acids. After removal of 5 bases from V and 4 bases from J, the junction contained 6 bases not matched to a gene. From germline, CDR1 is MNHEY and CDR2 SVGAGI. The CDR3 DNA reads TGTGCCAGCAGTCTAAGACAGGGAGCAGATACGCAGTATTTT. This sequence encodes CASSLRQGADTQYF.

Only one count was recorded for this clone. The chain recombines TRBV19 with TRBJ2-3; D tentatively reads TRBD1 or TRBD2 (7 bases each). Trimming removed 9 bases at V and 4 bases at J, with 14 bases between. The CDR3 loop spans 13 amino acids. The germline V gene encodes CDR1 LNHDA and CDR2 SQIVND (reference sequence). DNA for the CDR3: TGTGCCAGCAGGGGGACTACATCAGATACGCAGTATTTT. Protein sequence: CASRGTTSDTQYF.

The V gene is TRBV5-1, the J gene TRBJ2-3, with 7 bases lining up with TRBD1. The CDR3 loop spans 15 amino acids. V lost 2 bases and J lost 4; bases outside the gene matches: 7. Germline loops: CDR1 SGHRS, CDR2 YFSETQ. This chain's CDR3 is CASSFGTQGSDTQYF. Here the CDR3 DNA reads TGCGCCAGCAGCTTCGGAACACAGGGGTCAGATACGCAGTATTTT. The whole variable domain, remainder taken from reference TRBV5-1 and TRBJ2-3, is KAGVTQTPRYLIKTRGQQVTLSCSPISGHRSVSWYQQTPGQGLQFLFEYFSETQRNKGNFPGRFSGRQFSNSRSEMNVSTLELGDSALYLCASSFGTQGSDTQYFGPGTRLTVL.

V and J are TRBV10-3 and TRBJ1-2, with D unclear. The CDR3 is 15 amino acids. Germline assignment: CDR1 ENHRY and CDR2 SYGVKD. Trimming pared 0 bases from V and 2 bases from J, leaving 10 bases between. CDR3 protein: CAISESHTLNYGYTF. CDR3 DNA sequence: TGTGCCATCAGTGAGTCTCACACACTCAACTATGGCTACACCTTC.

The chain recombines TRBV7-6 with TRBJ1-1; no firm D call. V lost 1 base and J 6 bases, leaving 9 bases between the germline ends. The germline V gene has CDR1 SGHVS and CDR2 FNYEAQ. This CDR3 is built from 13 residues. CDR3 loop: CASSLVAGSEAFF. The CDR3 DNA follows: TGTGCCAGCAGCTTAGTTGCGGGGTCTGAAGCTTTCTTT.

V usage is TRBV7-9 and J usage is TRBJ2-1, with TRBD2 identical over 10 bases. CDR1 is SEHNR, CDR2 FQNEAQ, per germline (reference sequence). The J segment lost 4 bases and the V segment lost 7 bases, leaving 10 bases of the junction unmatched. The CDR3 covers 16 residues. The CDR3 DNA reads as TGTGCCAGCACCAGTTTAGCGGGAGGCCTATACAATGAGCAGTTCTTC. It is translated as CASTSLAGGLYNEQFF.

This chain uses TRBV9 with TRBJ1-1; 11 bases fit TRBD1. V shed 4 bases, J shed 7 bases, and the junction held 9 bases outside the gene matches. This CDR3 region has 15 residues. Germline V CDR1 and CDR2: SGDLS, YYNGEE. In nucleotides, the CDR3 is TGTGCCAGCAGCCCGCGGACAGGGGGCGCAGGTGAAGCTTTCTTT. Its translation is CASSPRTGGAGEAFF. Looking up the rest from reference TRBV9 and TRBJ1-1 gives the full variable domain: DSGVTQTPKHLITATGQRVTLRCSPRSGDLSVYWYQQSLDQGLQFLIQYYNGEERAKGNILERFSAQQFPDLHSELNLSSLELGDSALYFCASSPRTGGAGEAFFGQGTRLTVV.

V gene TRBV28 combines with J gene TRBJ2-3, with 8 positions matching TRBD2. The V and J ends lost 5 bases and 4 bases, in that order; junction bases with no gene match: 8. Germline assignment: CDR1 MDHEN and CDR2 SYDVKM. This CDR3 spans 15 amino acids. In nucleotides, the CDR3 is TGTGCCAGCAGTGTCAGCGGGAGTATGGCAGATACGCAGTATTTT. Its protein product is CASSVSGSMADTQYF. The entire variable domain, with the rest obtained from reference TRBV28 and TRBJ2-3, is as follows: DVKVTQSSRYLVKRTGEKVFLECVQDMDHENMFWYRQDPGLGLRLIYFSYDVKMKEKGDIPEGYSVSREKKERFSLILESASTNQTSMYLCASSVSGSMADTQYFGPGTRLTVL.

The genes are TRBV27 and TRBJ2-3; D uncertain. The V and J ends lost 5 bases and 0 bases respectively, with 12 bases between them. Germline assignment: CDR1 MNHEY and CDR2 SMNVEV (reference sequence). This CDR3 region has 15 residues. CDR3 amino acids: CASSPEILSTDTQYF. In DNA, the CDR3 is TGTGCCAGCAGTCCCGAGATACTTAGCACAGATACGCAGTATTTT.

The rearrangement joins TRBV27 to TRBJ2-2; possible D gene TRBD2, 5 bases. Trimming left V 6 bases short and J 2 bases short, with 13 bases between. CDR1 and CDR2 from the germline V gene are MNHEY and SMNVEV (reference sequence). CDR3 length: 15 amino acids. The CDR3 sequence: CASSIAGINTGELFF. The CDR3 region has the DNA TGTGCCAGCAGCATCGCCGGGATAAACACCGGGGAGCTGTTTTTT.

V and J are TRBV10-2 and TRBJ1-1; no clear D gene. Germline V gives CDR1 WSHSY, CDR2 SAAADI. This CDR3 has 16 residues. V lost 0 bases to trimming and J lost 2 bases, with 13 bases between them. CDR3 DNA: TGCGCCAGCAGTGAGTCGAACCCGAGAGAAAACACTGAAGCTTTCTTT. Protein: CASSESNPRENTEAFF.

V usage is TRBV7-6 and J usage is TRBJ2-5; a weak D match, TRBD2 (6 bases). The germline gives CDR1 SGHVS, CDR2 FNYEAQ. The CDR3 has 14 amino acids. The V end lost 5 bases, the J end lost 2 bases, and 12 bases lay between the germline ends. This CDR3 reads CASSAGSQQETQYF. In nucleotides, the CDR3 is TGTGCCAGCAGCGCCGGGAGCCAGCAAGAGACCCAGTACTTC.

This sequence joins TRBV28 and TRBJ2-7; D is unclear. This CDR3 spans 10 amino acids. Germline-derived CDR1 and CDR2 are MDHEN and SYDVKM. Trimming removed 5 bases at V and 3 bases at J, with 2 bases between. CDR3 DNA: TGTGCCAGCAGTGACTACGAGCAGTACTTC. Translated: CASSDYEQYF.

V gene TRBV27 combines with J gene TRBJ2-1; D may correspond to TRBD1 or TRBD2 (5 bases each). Trimming removed 2 bases at V and 5 bases at J, with 22 bases between. This CDR3 is built from 18 residues. Germline assignment: CDR1 MNHEY and CDR2 SMNVEV (reference sequence). CDR3 DNA sequence: TGTGCCAGCAGTTTAAGGGGACCGACGCTGGTTTTGGACAATGAGCAGTTCTTC. Residues: CASSLRGPTLVLDNEQFF.

The rearrangement joins TRBV19 to TRBJ2-5; 10 bases match TRBD2. Losses at the gene ends were 3 bases for V and 4 bases for J; bases not matched to a gene: 17. Germline CDR1 reads LNHDA; CDR2 reads SQIVND (reference sequence). The CDR3 is 19 amino acids. The DNA for the CDR3 is TGTGCCAGTAGTATGTGGCTAGCGGGAGCCACACTGGGGGGAGAGACCCAGTACTTC. Protein product: CASSMWLAGATLGGETQYF.

V is TRBV20-1 and J is TRBJ2-5; possible D gene TRBD1, 5 bases. Germline assignment: CDR1 DFQATT and CDR2 SNEGSKA (reference sequence). CDR3 length: 11 residues. Trimming cost V 2 bases and J 4 bases, with 5 bases left between them. CDR3 sequence reads: CSARQGETQYF. The CDR3 DNA reads TGCAGTGCTAGACAGGGAGAGACCCAGTACTTC.

This clone was seen only once. The V call is TRBV7-2, the J call TRBJ2-5; D may correspond to TRBD1 or TRBD2 (5 bases each). V lost 4 bases to trimming and J lost 5 bases, with 5 bases between them. Germline V CDR1 and CDR2: SGHTA, FQGNSA. The length of the CDR3 is 11 residues. The CDR3 loop is CASSWGETQYF. The CDR3, as DNA: TGTGCCAGCAGCTGGGGGGAGACCCAGTACTTC.

The rearrangement uses TRBV7-6 and TRBJ2-7; TRBD1 matches 10 bases. Germline CDR1 and CDR2: SGHVS and FNYEAQ. V trimming: 4 bases; J trimming: 4 bases; junction bases outside the gene matches: 7. The CDR3 has 15 amino acids. Here the CDR3 DNA reads TGTGCCAGCAGCTCATACAGGACAGGGGGTTACGAGCAGTACTTC. Protein: CASSSYRTGGYEQYF.

The chain uses TRBV2 and TRBJ1-1, with D possibly TRBD1 on 6 matching bases. This CDR3 is built from 14 residues. CDR1 is SNHLY, CDR2 FYNNEI, per germline. With 6 bases removed from V and 0 bases from J, the gap between germline ends came to 11 bases. The CDR3 protein is CASSAGQLNTEAFF. The CDR3 nucleotides read TGTGCCAGCAGCGCCGGACAGTTGAACACTGAAGCTTTCTTT.

The rearrangement uses TRBV19 and TRBJ1-5; tentative D call: TRBD1 (6 bases). This CDR3 region has 15 residues. V was clipped by 5 bases and J by 1 base, with 12 bases between them. Germline V gene lookup returns CDR1 LNHDA and CDR2 SQIVND (reference sequence). CDR3 protein: CASSQGLGSNQPQHF. The CDR3 bases are TGTGCCAGTAGTCAGGGGTTGGGAAGCAATCAGCCCCAGCATTTT.

This clone appeared a single time. V gene TRBV7-9 combines with J gene TRBJ2-2; D possibly corresponds to TRBD2 (6 bases). The CDR3 runs 15 residues. In germline, CDR1 is SEHNR, CDR2 FQNEAQ (reference sequence). V gave up 0 bases and J gave up 6 bases, with 11 bases separating them. CDR3 DNA: TGTGCCAGCAGCTTAGCGCGGGGTCGACCCGGGGAGCTGTTTTTT. As protein: CASSLARGRPGELFF.

The chain has TRBV25-1 and TRBJ1-4, with D possibly being TRBD1 (5 bases). The ends were cut back, 2 bases at V and 7 bases at J, with 11 bases in the middle. CDR3 size: 14 residues. The germline V gene has CDR1 MGHDK and CDR2 SYGVNS. The CDR3 loop reads CASSEGGTGEKLFF. For the CDR3, the DNA is TGTGCCAGCAGTGAAGGGGGGACTGGTGAAAAACTGTTTTTT. The full variable domain, in which reference TRBV25-1 and TRBJ1-4 provide the parts outside the CDR3, is EADIYQTPRYLVIGTGKKITLECSQTMGHDKMYWYQQDPGMELHLIHYSYGVNSTEKGDLSSESTVSRIRTEHFPLTLESARPSHTSQYLCASSEGGTGEKLFFGSGTQLSVL.